Below, 15 T cell receptor beta chains from the same sample are listed, as sequenced in a study of T-cell reconstitution after alpha-beta-depleted transplantation in children. As it was prepared, the TCRbeta library received unique molecular identifiers. In TCRdb, the PCR reads were re-called with MiXCR into one record per CDR3 protein. The sample has 95,000 to 150,000 distinct CDR3 sequences, more than 20% seen once. The sample here was PBMCs, mostly from graft donor cells, taken 180 days after TCRalphabeta/CD19-depleted stem cell transplant. The source of these receptors is a male patient between 2 and 15 years old who had a stem cell transplant for chronic granulomatous disease, so the T cells may come from the graft donor.

This clonotype was recorded many times. The rearrangement links TRBV15 to TRBJ1-4; D remains unclear. The V gene's germline CDR1 is LNHNV and CDR2 YYDKDF (reference sequence). The V end lost 6 bases, the J end lost 4 bases, and 12 bases lay between the germline ends. The CDR3 contains 14 residues. The CDR3 nucleotides read TGTGCCACCAGGAACGACGGGAATAATGAAAAACTGTTTTTT. Translation gives CATRNDGNNEKLFF.

This clonotype was observed a handful of times. A read error may be the cause here, since a much bigger clone is one base away. V and J are TRBV7-2 and TRBJ2-3; D not certain. Germline V lookup: CDR1 SGHTA, CDR2 FQGNSA. The CDR3 has 13 residues. The V end was cut by 3 bases, the J end by 0 bases, with 4 bases between. The CDR3 region is CASSLSSTDTQYF. The DNA of the CDR3 is TGTGCCAGCAGCTTGTCTAGCACAGATACGCAGTATTTT.

This clonotype has a count of ten or more. The chain recombines TRBV6-2 or TRBV6-3 with TRBJ1-1; weak D call: TRBD1 (5 bases). Germline V gives CDR1 MNHEY, CDR2 SVGEGT. V was shortened by 6 bases and J by 4 bases, with 12 bases between the two germline ends. This CDR3 has 13 residues. CDR3 residues: CASSPQGRTEAFF. The CDR3 nucleotides are TGTGCCAGCAGCCCCCAGGGCCGCACTGAAGCTTTCTTT.

This clonotype has a handful of counts. The chain joins TRBV20-1 to TRBJ1-5; perhaps TRBD1 as D (6 bases). The V gene's germline CDR1 is DFQATT and CDR2 SNEGSKA (reference sequence). Deletions cut 5 bases from V and 5 bases from J, with 16 bases between. CDR3 length: 14 residues. Here the CDR3 DNA reads TGCAGTGCTCGAGTGGGGGCAAAGGATCAGCCCCAGCATTTT. Protein sequence: CSARVGAKDQPQHF.

The chain has TRBV4-3 and TRBJ2-7; 7 nucleotides align to TRBD1. The CDR3 is 13 amino acids. From germline, CDR1 is LGHNA and CDR2 YSLEER. V lost 6 bases and J lost 3; bases outside the gene matches: 5. The CDR3 is CASSFDRVYEQYF. The DNA for the CDR3 is TGCGCCAGCAGTTTCGACAGGGTCTACGAGCAGTACTTC.

This clonotype was found a few times. V and J are TRBV20-1 and TRBJ2-3; 9 positions match TRBD2. V shed 3 bases, J shed 6 bases, and the junction held 7 bases outside the gene matches. Looked up from germline, CDR1 is DFQATT and CDR2 is SNEGSKA (reference sequence). The CDR3 length is 14 residues. The CDR3: CSASKPSGTDTQYF. CDR3 DNA: TGCAGTGCTAGTAAGCCTAGCGGGACCGATACGCAGTATTTT.

A note on this clonotype: A read error may account for a junction end that differs from germline. This chain uses TRBV6-1 with TRBJ1-1, with TRBD1 matching 7 bases. Germline values: CDR1 MNHNS, CDR2 SASEGT. The CDR3 is 14 residues long. Here the CDR3 DNA reads TGTGCCAGCAGTCTGCGACAGGGAGACACTGAATCTTTCTTT. Protein: CASSLRQGDTESFF.

This clonotype was seen many times. The gene calls are TRBV20-1 and TRBJ2-7; D gene unclear. Trimming stripped 6 bases from V and 0 bases from J, with 21 bases between. The CDR3 sequence is 16 residues long. CDR1 and CDR2 (germline): DFQATT, SNEGSKA (reference sequence). CDR3 amino acids: CSAVAPDGMSSYEQYF. CDR3 sequence (DNA): TGCAGTGCCGTAGCCCCCGACGGCATGAGCTCCTACGAGCAGTACTTC.

This clonotype was recorded a few times. In nucleotides, the CDR3 is TGTGCCAGCAGCTTGCTGGGGGGGGAGTACGAGCAGTACTTC. Amino acid sequence: CASSLLGGEYEQYF. The genes are TRBV7-2 and TRBJ2-7; TRBD2 agrees at 7 bases. From germline, CDR1 is SGHTA and CDR2 FQGNSA. The CDR3 extends over 14 amino acids. V gave up 3 bases and J gave up 4 bases; unmatched junction bases: 6. The full variable domain, in which reference TRBV7-2 and TRBJ2-7 provide the parts outside the CDR3, is GAGVSQSPSNKVTEKGKDVELRCDPISGHTALYWYRQSLGQGLEFLIYFQGNSAPDKSGLPSDRFSAERTGGSVSTLTIQRTQQEDSAVYLCASSLLGGEYEQYFGPGTRLTVT.

The J gene is TRBJ2-5, the V gene TRBV6-5; D gene unclear. The germline CDR1 and CDR2 sequences are MNHEY and SVGAGI. Trimming left V 5 bases short and J 1 base short, with 11 bases between. The CDR3 loop spans 14 amino acids. The CDR3 loop is CASSTLTSQETQYF. CDR3 in DNA: TGTGCCAGCAGTACTCTGACAAGCCAAGAGACCCAGTACTTC.

At least ten counts were recorded for this clonotype. The chain joins TRBV5-1 to TRBJ2-7; 11 bases are a match to TRBD2. The CDR3 sequence is 15 residues long. Germline assignment: CDR1 SGHRS and CDR2 YFSETQ. Trimming at V came to 4 bases and at J to 1 base, leaving 4 bases not matched to a gene. The CDR3 is CASSPGLADSYEQYF. CDR3 nucleotides: TGCGCCAGCAGCCCGGGACTAGCGGATTCCTACGAGCAGTACTTC.

CDR3 region: CASSLEQATKGEQYF. The DNA for the CDR3 is TGCGCCAGCAGCTTGGAACAGGCTACTAAGGGCGAGCAGTACTTC. This rearrangement joins TRBV5-1 to TRBJ2-7, with D possibly TRBD1 on 5 matching bases. The CDR3 has 15 residues. V lost 0 bases and J lost 6, with 16 bases in between. Per the germline V gene, CDR1 is SGHRS and CDR2 is YFSETQ.

This clonotype was counted ten times or more. The chain links TRBV20-1 to TRBJ2-7; D uncertain. The CDR3 is made up of 11 amino acids. Germline-derived CDR1 and CDR2 are DFQATT and SNEGSKA (reference sequence). V was pared by 3 bases and J by 3 bases, with 6 bases between. Here the CDR3 DNA reads TGCAGTGCTAGTCCCCTCTACGAGCAGTACTTC. It encodes CSASPLYEQYF.

V gene TRBV7-9 combines with J gene TRBJ2-7; TRBD2 matches at 9 bases. V lost 6 bases to trimming and J lost 4 bases; unmatched junction nucleotides: 10. There are 15 residues in the CDR3. In germline, CDR1 is SEHNR, CDR2 FQNEAQ (reference sequence). The DNA for the CDR3 is TGTGCCAGCAGTTCGTCGACTAGCGGCTTTTACGAGCAGTACTTC. Translating gives CASSSSTSGFYEQYF.

The chain employs TRBV15 and TRBJ2-3, with D unclear. V was pared by 3 bases and J by 0 bases, with 10 bases between. This CDR3 has 15 amino acids. Looked up from germline, CDR1 is LNHNV and CDR2 is YYDKDF (reference sequence). CDR3 DNA sequence: TGTGCCACCAGCAGCCGAGCGTATAGCACAGATACGCAGTATTTT. Protein: CATSSRAYSTDTQYF.